This is a list of T cell receptor beta chains from one sample in a study of blood T cell repertoires in COVID-19. Profiled with immunoSEQ multiplex PCR; TCRdb holds only in-frame clones, not every one. This sample has roughly 300,000 clones, with roughly 90% found just once. The sequencing input was peripheral blood. The source of these receptors is a man in his late teens or twenties who had recovered from COVID-19. CDR3s include the opening cysteine and the closing phenylalanine or tryptophan. Each record gives: clone size, V gene, J gene, D gene, CDR3 protein, CDR3 DNA. D genes are given only for firm matches. Size values are once, few and many counts, or a class for expanded clones, and some rows have none.

>.|TRBV7-9|TRBJ2-3|TRBD2
CASSSPGQLAGSSDTQYF
TGTGCCAGCAGCTCCCCCGGGCAGCTAGCGGGAAGTTCAGATACGCAGTATTTT
>.|TRBV11-2|TRBJ2-2|TRBD1
CASSSLRTGAPGELFF
TGTGCCAGCAGCTCACTCCGGACAGGAGCCCCAGGGGAGCTGTTTTTT
>.|TRBV10-2|TRBJ2-1|.
CASGGVAYNEQFF
TGCGCCAGCGGAGGGGTGGCCTACAATGAGCAGTTCTTC
>.|TRBV5-6|TRBJ2-1|.
CASSWDTYSYNEQFF
TGTGCCAGCAGCTGGGACACCTACTCCTACAATGAGCAGTTCTTC
>.|TRBV6-2/TRBV6-3|TRBJ1-1|.
CASSYPGGTEAFF
TGTGCCAGCAGTTACCCTGGGGGGACTGAAGCTTTCTTT
>.|TRBV5-1|TRBJ1-2|.
CASSSRATANYGYTF
TGCGCCAGCAGTTCCCGTGCGACAGCTAACTATGGCTACACCTTC
>.|TRBV5-1|TRBJ2-2|.
CASSFRSSNTGELFF
TGCGCCAGCAGCTTTAGAAGTTCAAACACCGGGGAGCTGTTTTTT
>.|TRBV5-1|TRBJ1-1|TRBD1
CASSLVGGWSNTEAFF
TGCGCCAGCAGCTTGGTAGGGGGCTGGTCGAACACTGAAGCTTTCTTT
>once|TRBV27|TRBJ2-4|TRBD2
CASSPRPQVPGLALAKNIQYF
TGTGCCAGCAGTCCCCGACCACAGGTACCGGGACTAGCCCTAGCCAAAAACATTCAGTACTTC
>.|TRBV29-1|TRBJ1-2|TRBD1
CSADRVGYGYTF
TGCAGCGCCGACAGGGTTGGATATGGCTACACCTTC
>.|TRBV3-1/TRBV3-2|TRBJ1-1|.
CASSPGHNTEAFF
TGTGCCAGCAGCCCCGGACATAACACTGAAGCTTTCTTT
>.|TRBV27|TRBJ2-7|.
CASSFGEGGSYEQYF
.
>.|TRBV19|TRBJ1-2|TRBD1
CASSSIDRVGYTF
TGTGCCAGTAGCTCTATCGACAGGGTAGGCTACACCTTC
>.|TRBV19|TRBJ1-2|TRBD1
CASSPGGGQMKQNYGYTF
TGTGCCAGTAGCCCCGGGGGGGGACAGATGAAACAGAACTATGGCTACACCTTC
>.|TRBV6-1|TRBJ1-1|.
CASSDVWANTEAFF
TGTGCCAGCAGTGACGTTTGGGCGAACACTGAAGCTTTCTTT
>few|TRBV10-3|TRBJ1-5|TRBD1
CAISEWDRDQPQHF
TGTGCCATCAGTGAATGGGACAGAGATCAGCCCCAGCATTTT
>.|TRBV2|TRBJ1-1|TRBD1
CASSDLEAGGMNTEAFF
TGTGCCAGCAGTGATTTGGAGGCAGGGGGTATGAACACTGAAGCTTTCTTT
>.|TRBV30|TRBJ2-3|.
CAWRGPRDTQYF
TGTGCCTGGAGGGGGCCTCGAGATACGCAGTATTTT
>.|TRBV7-9|TRBJ2-4|TRBD2
CASSVAGVQNIQYF
TGTGCCAGCAGCGTAGCGGGAGTTCAAAACATTCAGTACTTC
>.|TRBV3-1/TRBV3-2|TRBJ2-1|TRBD1
CASSQDWGTGDNEQFF
TGTGCCAGCAGCCAAGATTGGGGGACAGGGGACAATGAGCAGTTCTTC
>.|TRBV10-1|TRBJ2-1|TRBD1
CASSRDRVSNEQFF
TGCGCCAGCAGTAGGGACAGGGTATCCAATGAGCAGTTCTTC
>.|TRBV5-1|TRBJ1-2|.
CASSSDISYGYTF
TGCGCCAGCAGCTCCGACATATCGTATGGCTACACCTTC